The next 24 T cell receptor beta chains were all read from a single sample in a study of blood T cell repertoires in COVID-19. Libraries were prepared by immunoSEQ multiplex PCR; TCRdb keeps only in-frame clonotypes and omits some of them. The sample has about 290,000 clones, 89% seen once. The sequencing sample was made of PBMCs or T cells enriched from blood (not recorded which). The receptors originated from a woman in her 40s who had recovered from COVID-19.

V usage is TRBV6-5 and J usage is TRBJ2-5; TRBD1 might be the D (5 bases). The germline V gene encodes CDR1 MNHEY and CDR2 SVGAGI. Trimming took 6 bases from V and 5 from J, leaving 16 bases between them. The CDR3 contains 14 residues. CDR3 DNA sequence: TGTGCCAGCAGCTTGAGCAGGGCACTGGAGACCCAGTACTTC. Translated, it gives CASSLSRALETQYF.

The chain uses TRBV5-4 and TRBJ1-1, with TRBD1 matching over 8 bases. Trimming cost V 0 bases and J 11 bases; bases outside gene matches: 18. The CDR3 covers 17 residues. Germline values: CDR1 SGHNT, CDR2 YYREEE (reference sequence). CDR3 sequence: CASSLAIQGAYSPSAFF. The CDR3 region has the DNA TGTGCCAGCAGCTTGGCCATCCAGGGGGCGTATTCTCCGTCGGCTTTCTTT.

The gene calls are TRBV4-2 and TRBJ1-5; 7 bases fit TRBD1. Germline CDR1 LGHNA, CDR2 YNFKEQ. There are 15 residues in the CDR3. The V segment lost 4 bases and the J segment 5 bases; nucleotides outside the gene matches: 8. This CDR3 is CASSRAPTGDQPQHF. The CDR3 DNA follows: TGTGCCAGCAGCCGAGCGCCAACAGGGGATCAGCCCCAGCATTTT.

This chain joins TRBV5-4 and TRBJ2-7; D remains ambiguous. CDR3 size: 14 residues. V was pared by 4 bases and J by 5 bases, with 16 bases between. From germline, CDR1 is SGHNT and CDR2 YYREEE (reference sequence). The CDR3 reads CASSPTAVSHEQYF. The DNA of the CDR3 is TGTGCCAGCAGCCCCACGGCGGTCTCTCACGAGCAGTACTTC.

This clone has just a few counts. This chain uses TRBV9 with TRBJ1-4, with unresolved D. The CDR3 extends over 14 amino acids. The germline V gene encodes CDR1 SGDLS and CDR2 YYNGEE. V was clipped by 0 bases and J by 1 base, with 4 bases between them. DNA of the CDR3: TGTGCCAGCAGCGTAGCAGGAACTAATGAAAAACTGTTTTTT. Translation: CASSVAGTNEKLFF.

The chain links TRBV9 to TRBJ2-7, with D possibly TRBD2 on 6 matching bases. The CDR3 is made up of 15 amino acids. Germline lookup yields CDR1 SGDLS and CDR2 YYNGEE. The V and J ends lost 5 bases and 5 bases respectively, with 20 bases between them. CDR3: CASSDTWARDHEQYF. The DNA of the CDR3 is TGTGCCAGCAGTGACACATGGGCGCGGGACCACGAGCAGTACTTC.

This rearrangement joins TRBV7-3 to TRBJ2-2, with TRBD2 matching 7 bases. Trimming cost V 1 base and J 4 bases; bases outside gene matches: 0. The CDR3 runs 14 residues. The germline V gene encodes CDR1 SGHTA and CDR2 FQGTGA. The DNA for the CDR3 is TGTGCCAGCAGCTTAAGCGGGGGCACCGGGGAGCTGTTTTTT. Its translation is CASSLSGGTGELFF.

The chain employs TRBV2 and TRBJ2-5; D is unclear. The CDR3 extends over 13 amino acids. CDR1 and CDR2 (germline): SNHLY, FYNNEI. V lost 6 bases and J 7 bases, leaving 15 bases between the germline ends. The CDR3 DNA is TGTGCCAGCAGCGAACGACACGCCGGGACCCAGTACTTC. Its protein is CASSERHAGTQYF.

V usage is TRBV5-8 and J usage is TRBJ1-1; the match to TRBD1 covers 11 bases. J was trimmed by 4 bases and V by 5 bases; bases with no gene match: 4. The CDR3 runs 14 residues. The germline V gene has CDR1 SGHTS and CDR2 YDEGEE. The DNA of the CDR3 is TGTGCCAGCAGTACCGGGACAGGGGGCACTGAAGCTTTCTTT. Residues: CASSTGTGGTEAFF. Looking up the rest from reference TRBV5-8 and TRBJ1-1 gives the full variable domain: EAGVTQSPTHLIKTRGQQATLRCSPISGHTSVYWYQQALGLGLQFLLWYDEGEERNRGNFPPRFSGRQFPNYSSELNVNALELEDSALYLCASSTGTGGTEAFFGQGTRLTVV.

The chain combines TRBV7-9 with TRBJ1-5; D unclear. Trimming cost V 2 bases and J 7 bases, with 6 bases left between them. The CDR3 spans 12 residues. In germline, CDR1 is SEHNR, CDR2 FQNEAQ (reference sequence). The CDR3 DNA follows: TGTGCCAGCAGCTTATTGGGCCAGCCCCAGCATTTT. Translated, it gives CASSLLGQPQHF.

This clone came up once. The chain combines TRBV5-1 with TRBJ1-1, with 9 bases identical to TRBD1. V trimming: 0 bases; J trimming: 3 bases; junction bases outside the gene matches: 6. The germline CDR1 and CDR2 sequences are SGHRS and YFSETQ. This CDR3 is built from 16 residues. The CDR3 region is CASSLVGGQGYTEAFF. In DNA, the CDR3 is TGCGCCAGCAGCTTGGTGGGGGGACAGGGTTACACTGAAGCTTTCTTT.

CDR3 amino acids: CASSILQGNTIYF. Written as DNA, the CDR3 is TGTGCCAGTAGTATATTACAGGGAAACACCATATATTTT. V usage is TRBV19 and J usage is TRBJ1-3, with D hard to call. Trimming took 2 bases from V and 4 from J, leaving 6 bases between them. Germline V gene data show CDR1 as LNHDA and CDR2 as SQIVND (reference sequence). This CDR3 is 13 amino acids long.

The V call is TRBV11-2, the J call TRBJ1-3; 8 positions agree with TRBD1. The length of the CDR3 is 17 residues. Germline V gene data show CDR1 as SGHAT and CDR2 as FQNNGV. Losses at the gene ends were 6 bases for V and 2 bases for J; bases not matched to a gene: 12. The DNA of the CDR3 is TGTGCCAGCAGTTATGCAGGACAGGGTTACGCTGGAAACACCATATATTTT. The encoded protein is CASSYAGQGYAGNTIYF.

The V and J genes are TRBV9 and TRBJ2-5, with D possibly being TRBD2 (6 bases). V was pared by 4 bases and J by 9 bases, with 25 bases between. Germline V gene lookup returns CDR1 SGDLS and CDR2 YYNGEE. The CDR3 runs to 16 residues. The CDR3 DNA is TGTGCCAGCAGCCCTCACTCCGGCGGGGCCGAGGGTTCCCAGTACTTC. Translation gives CASSPHSGGAEGSQYF. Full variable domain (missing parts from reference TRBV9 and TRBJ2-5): DSGVTQTPKHLITATGQRVTLRCSPRSGDLSVYWYQQSLDQGLQFLIQYYNGEERAKGNILERFSAQQFPDLHSELNLSSLELGDSALYFCASSPHSGGAEGSQYFGPGTRLLVL.

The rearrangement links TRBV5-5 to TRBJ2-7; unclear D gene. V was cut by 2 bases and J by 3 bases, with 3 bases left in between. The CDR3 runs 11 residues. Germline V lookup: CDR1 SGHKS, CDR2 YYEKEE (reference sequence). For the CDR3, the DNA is TGTGCCAGCAGCTTCCACTACGAGCAGTACTTC. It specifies CASSFHYEQYF.

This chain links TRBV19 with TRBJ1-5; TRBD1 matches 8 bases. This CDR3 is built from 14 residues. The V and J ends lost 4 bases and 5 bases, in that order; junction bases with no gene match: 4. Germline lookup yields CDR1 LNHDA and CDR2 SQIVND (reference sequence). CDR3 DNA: TGTGCCAGTAGTAGTTTACAGGGGGATCAGCCCCAGCATTTT. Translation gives CASSSLQGDQPQHF.

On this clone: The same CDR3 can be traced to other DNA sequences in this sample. CDR3 bases: TGCGCCAGCAGCTTGGGCCAGGGTAATTCACCCCTCCACTTT. Translated: CASSLGQGNSPLHF. The rearrangement uses TRBV5-1 and TRBJ1-6; possibly TRBD1 for D (5 bases). V was cut by 0 bases and J by 6 bases, with 7 bases left in between. The CDR3 is 14 amino acids. The germline V gene encodes CDR1 SGHRS and CDR2 YFSETQ.

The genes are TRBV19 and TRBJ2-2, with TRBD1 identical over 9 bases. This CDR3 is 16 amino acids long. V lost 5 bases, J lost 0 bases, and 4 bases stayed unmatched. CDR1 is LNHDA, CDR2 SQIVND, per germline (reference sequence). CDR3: CASSRGQGPNTGELFF. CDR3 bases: TGTGCCAGTAGTCGGGGACAGGGCCCGAACACCGGGGAGCTGTTTTTT.

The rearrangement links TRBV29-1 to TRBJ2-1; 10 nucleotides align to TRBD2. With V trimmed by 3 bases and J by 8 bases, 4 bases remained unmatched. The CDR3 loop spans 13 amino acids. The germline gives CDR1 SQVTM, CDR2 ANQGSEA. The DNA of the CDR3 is TGCAGCGTTGAGGCTAGCGGGAGAGATGAGCAGTTCTTC. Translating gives CSVEASGRDEQFF.

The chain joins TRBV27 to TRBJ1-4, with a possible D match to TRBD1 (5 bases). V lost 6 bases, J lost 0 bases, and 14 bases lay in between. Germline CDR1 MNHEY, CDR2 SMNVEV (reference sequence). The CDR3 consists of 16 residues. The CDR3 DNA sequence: TGTGCCAGCAGGATGAATCAGGGTGCAACTAATGAAAAACTGTTTTTT. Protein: CASRMNQGATNEKLFF. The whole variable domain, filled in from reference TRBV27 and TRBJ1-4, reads EAQVTQNPRYLITVTGKKLTVTCSQNMNHEYMSWYRQDPGLGLRQIYYSMNVEVTDKGDVPEGYKVSRKEKRNFPLILESPSPNQTSLYFCASRMNQGATNEKLFFGSGTQLSVL.

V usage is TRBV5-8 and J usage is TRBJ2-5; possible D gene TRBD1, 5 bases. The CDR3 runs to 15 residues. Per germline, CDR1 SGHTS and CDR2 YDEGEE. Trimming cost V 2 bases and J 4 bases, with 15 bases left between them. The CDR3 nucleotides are TGTGCCAGCAGCTTATCAGGGATATTCGGAGAGACCCAGTACTTC. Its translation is CASSLSGIFGETQYF.

In DNA form, the CDR3 reads TGTGCCAGCAGCTCGACAAGCCAAGAGACCCAGTACTTC. Residues: CASSSTSQETQYF. The chain is built from TRBV5-4 and TRBJ2-5; D is ambiguous. The CDR3 covers 13 residues. Germline CDR1 reads SGHNT; CDR2 reads YYREEE (reference sequence). The V end lost 3 bases, the J end lost 1 base, and 7 bases lay between the germline ends. The whole variable domain, filled in from reference TRBV5-4 and TRBJ2-5, reads ETGVTQSPTHLIKTRGQQVTLRCSSQSGHNTVSWYQQALGQGPQFIFQYYREEENGRGNFPPRFSGLQFPNYSSELNVNALELDDSALYLCASSSTSQETQYFGPGTRLLVL.

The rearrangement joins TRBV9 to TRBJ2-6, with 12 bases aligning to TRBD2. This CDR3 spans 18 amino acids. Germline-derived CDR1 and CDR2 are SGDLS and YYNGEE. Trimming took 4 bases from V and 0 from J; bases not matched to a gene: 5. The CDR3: CASSWTSGTSSGANVLTF. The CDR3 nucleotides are TGTGCCAGCAGCTGGACTAGCGGGACGAGCTCTGGGGCCAACGTCCTGACTTTC.

The CDR3 spells CASRPGGASNQPQHF. The CDR3 coding sequence is TGTGCCAGCAGACCGGGCGGGGCCAGCAATCAGCCCCAGCATTTT. This chain connects TRBV6-5 to TRBJ1-5, with D tentatively TRBD1 (5 bases). The ends were cut back, 6 bases at V and 1 base at J, with 13 bases in the middle. The germline V gene encodes CDR1 MNHEY and CDR2 SVGAGI. The CDR3 runs 15 residues.